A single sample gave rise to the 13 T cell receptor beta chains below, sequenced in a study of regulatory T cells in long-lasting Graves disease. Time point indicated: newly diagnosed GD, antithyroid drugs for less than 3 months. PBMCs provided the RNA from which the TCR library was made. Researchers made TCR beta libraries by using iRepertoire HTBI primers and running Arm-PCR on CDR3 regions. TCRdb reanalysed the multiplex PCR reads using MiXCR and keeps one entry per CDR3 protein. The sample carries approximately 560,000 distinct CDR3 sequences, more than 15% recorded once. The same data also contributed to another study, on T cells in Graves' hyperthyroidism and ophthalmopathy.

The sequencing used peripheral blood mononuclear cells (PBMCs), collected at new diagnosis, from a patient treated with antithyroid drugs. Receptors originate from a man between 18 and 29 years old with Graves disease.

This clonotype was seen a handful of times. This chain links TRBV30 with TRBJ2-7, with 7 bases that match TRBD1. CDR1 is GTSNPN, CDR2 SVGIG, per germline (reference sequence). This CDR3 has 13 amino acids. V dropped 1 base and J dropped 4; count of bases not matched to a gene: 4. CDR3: CAWSATGIYEQYF. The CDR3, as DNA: TGTGCCTGGAGTGCGACAGGGATATACGAGCAGTACTTC.

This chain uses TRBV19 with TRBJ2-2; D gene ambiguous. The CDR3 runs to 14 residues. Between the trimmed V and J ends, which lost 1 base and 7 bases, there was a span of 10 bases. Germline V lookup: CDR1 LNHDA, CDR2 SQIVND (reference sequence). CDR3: CASSIATPGGELFF. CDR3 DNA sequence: TGTGCCAGTAGTATAGCGACTCCAGGCGGGGAGCTGTTTTTT.

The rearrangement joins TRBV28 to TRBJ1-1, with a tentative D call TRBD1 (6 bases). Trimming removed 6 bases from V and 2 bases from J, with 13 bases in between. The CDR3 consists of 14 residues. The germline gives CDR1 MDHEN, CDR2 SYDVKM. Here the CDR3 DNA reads TGTGCCAGCAGGCCTACAGGGCCCAACACTGAAGCTTTCTTT. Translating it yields CASRPTGPNTEAFF.

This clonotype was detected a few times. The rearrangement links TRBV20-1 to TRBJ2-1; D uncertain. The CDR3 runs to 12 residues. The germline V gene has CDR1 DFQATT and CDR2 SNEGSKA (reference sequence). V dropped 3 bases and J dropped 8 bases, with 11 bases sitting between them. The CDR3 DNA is TGCAGTGCTAGGGATCTAGGATATGAGCAGTTCTTC. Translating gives CSARDLGYEQFF.

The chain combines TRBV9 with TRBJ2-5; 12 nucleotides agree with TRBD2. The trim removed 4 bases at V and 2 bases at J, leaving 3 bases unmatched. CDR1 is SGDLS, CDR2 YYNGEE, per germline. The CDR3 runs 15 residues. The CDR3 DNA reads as TGTGCCAGCAGCTGGACTAGCGGGACTCAAGAGACCCAGTACTTC. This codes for CASSWTSGTQETQYF.

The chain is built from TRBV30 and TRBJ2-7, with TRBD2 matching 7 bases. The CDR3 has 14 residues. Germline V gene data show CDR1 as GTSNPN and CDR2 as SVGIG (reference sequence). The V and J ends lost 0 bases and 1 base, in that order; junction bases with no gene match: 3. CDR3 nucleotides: TGTGCCTGGAGTGTAGGCGGGGGATCCTACGAGCAGTACTTC. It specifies CAWSVGGGSYEQYF.

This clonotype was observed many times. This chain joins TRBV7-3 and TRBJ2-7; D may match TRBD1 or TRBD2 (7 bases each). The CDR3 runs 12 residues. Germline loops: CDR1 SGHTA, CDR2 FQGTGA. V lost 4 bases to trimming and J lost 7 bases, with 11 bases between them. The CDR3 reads CASSSRGGEQYF. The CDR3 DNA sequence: TGTGCCAGCAGCTCCAGGGGGGGGGAGCAGTACTTC.

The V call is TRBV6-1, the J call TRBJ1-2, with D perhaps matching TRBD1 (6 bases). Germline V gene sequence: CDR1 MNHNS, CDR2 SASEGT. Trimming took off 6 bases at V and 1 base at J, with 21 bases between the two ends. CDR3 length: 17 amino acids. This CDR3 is CASRLTGTHSLNYGYTF. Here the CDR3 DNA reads TGTGCCAGCAGACTTACAGGGACCCATTCCCTTAACTATGGCTACACCTTC.

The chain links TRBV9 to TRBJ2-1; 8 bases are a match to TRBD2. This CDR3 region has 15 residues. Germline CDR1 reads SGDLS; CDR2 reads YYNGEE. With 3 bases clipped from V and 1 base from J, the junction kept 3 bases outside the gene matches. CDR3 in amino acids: CASSGVAGSYNEQFF. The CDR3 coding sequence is TGTGCCAGCAGCGGGGTAGCGGGGTCCTACAATGAGCAGTTCTTC.

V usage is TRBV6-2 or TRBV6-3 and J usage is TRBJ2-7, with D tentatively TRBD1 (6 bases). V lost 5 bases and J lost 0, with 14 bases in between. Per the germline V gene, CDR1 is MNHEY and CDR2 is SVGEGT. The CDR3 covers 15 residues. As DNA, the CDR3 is TGTGCCAGCAGTGGGACACCCGATAGCTCCTACGAGCAGTACTTC. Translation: CASSGTPDSSYEQYF.

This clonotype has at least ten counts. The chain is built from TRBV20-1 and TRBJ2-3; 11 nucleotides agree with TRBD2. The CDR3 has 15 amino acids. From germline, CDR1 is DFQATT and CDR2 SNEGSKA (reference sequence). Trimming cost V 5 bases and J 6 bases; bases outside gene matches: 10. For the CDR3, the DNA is TGCAGTGCTCGGCCACTAGCGGGAGATGCGGATACGCAGTATTTT. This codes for CSARPLAGDADTQYF.

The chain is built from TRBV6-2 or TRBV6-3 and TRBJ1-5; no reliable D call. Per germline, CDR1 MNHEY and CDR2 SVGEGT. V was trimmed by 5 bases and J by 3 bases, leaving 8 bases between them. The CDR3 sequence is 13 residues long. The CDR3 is CASSGGYNQPQHF. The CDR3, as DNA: TGTGCCAGCAGTGGCGGATACAATCAGCCCCAGCATTTT.

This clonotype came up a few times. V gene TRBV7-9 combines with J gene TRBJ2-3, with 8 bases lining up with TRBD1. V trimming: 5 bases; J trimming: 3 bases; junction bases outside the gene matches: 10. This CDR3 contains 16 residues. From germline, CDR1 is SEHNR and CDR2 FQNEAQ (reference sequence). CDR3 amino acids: CASSPATGGWTDTQYF. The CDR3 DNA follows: TGTGCCAGCAGCCCCGCTACAGGGGGTTGGACAGATACGCAGTATTTT.